A selection of T cell receptor beta chains follows, all from one sample in a study of shared clonotypes between healthy human individuals. The protocol was immunoSEQ multiplex PCR, while the TCRdb copy is restricted to in-frame clones and leaves out a portion. This sample carries about 650,000 clones, roughly 95% of them seen once, and the ten largest clones take 0.11%. Sequenced sample: naive CD8+ T cells sorted from blood. The receptors come from a woman younger than 45 in good health. CDR3s include the opening cysteine and the closing phenylalanine or tryptophan.

TRBV10-3	TRBJ2-1	CAISEPPSGHNEQFF
TRBV2	TRBJ2-1	CASSVGTSRYNEQFF
TRBV28	TRBJ2-7	CASRLRTSGAPEQYF
TRBV2	TRBJ1-1	CASRDGNTEAFF
TRBV29-1	TRBJ2-2	CSAYPGTGSTGELFF
TRBV4-2	TRBJ2-7	CASSLSRGESYEQYF
TRBV19	TRBJ2-7	CASGQGAFYEQYF
TRBV5-5	TRBJ2-4	CASSPGTGSGNIQYF
TRBV5-8	TRBJ2-1	CASSWGGLEDDEQFF
TRBV23-1	TRBJ2-7	CASPPPSRLAGVVEQYF
TRBV29-1	TRBJ1-1	CSADRRGNTEAFF
TRBV4-1	TRBJ1-2	CASSQLPGLAYGYTF
TRBV7-8	TRBJ2-7	CASSPSGISEYEQYF
TRBV27	TRBJ2-1	CASSLGTRDNEQFF
TRBV5-4	TRBJ2-3	CASSWENTDTQYF
TRBV13	TRBJ2-1	CASSLETGINEQFF
TRBV5-5	TRBJ2-7	CASSLSTDSYEQYF
TRBV10-1	TRBJ1-1	CASSVTPFTEAFF
TRBV19	TRBJ2-1	CASSPGGYAYNEQFF
TRBV19	TRBJ1-1	CATGNTEAFF
TRBV5-1	TRBJ1-1	CASSSGRKTGTEAFF
TRBV19	TRBJ1-1	CATYRGSGPEAFF
TRBV13	TRBJ1-1	CASSLAGGRGTEAFF